What follows are 28 T cell receptor beta chains derived from one specimen sequenced in a study of T cells after somatic rescue of genetic block. Generated by immunoSEQ multiplex PCR, the TCRdb table keeps only in-frame clones and is missing some. The repertoire holds fewer than 150,000 clones, 80% to 95% seen once, with more than 1.4% in the top ten. Sequenced sample: peripheral blood mononuclear cells (PBMCs). The receptors stem from a woman aged 18 to 35.

This clone appeared a few times. This chain links TRBV30 with TRBJ1-6; unclear D gene. Trimming took 0 bases from V and 14 from J, leaving 11 bases between them. Per the germline V gene, CDR1 is GTSNPN and CDR2 is SVGIG (reference sequence). This CDR3 is built from 12 residues. Here the CDR3 DNA reads TGTGCCTGGAGTGTTACCACGAGGACCCTCCACTTT. Translation: CAWSVTTRTLHF.

The chain combines TRBV21-1 with TRBJ2-7; the table's D call TRBD1 went unverified against the DNA. TRBV21-1 is recorded as a pseudogene. The CDR3 has 15 residues. For the CDR3, the DNA is TGTGCCAGCAGCAAAGAGGATGTAGGGGCCTACGAGCAGTACTTC. Its protein product is CASSKEDVGAYEQYF.

The chain is built from TRBV7-2 and TRBJ1-2; D is possibly TRBD1 (6 bases). From germline, CDR1 is SGHTA and CDR2 FQGNSA. V gave up 3 bases and J gave up 2 bases, with 7 bases separating them. The CDR3 runs to 13 residues. The CDR3, as DNA: TGTGCCAGCAGCTTGGACAGCAACTATGGCTACACCTTC. This sequence encodes CASSLDSNYGYTF.

The genes are TRBV5-6 and TRBJ2-3, with TRBD2 identical over 12 bases. In germline, CDR1 is SGHDT, CDR2 YYEEEE. The CDR3 spans 15 residues. Trimming cost V 4 bases and J 3 bases; bases outside gene matches: 3. The CDR3 loop reads CASSPGTSGTDTQYF. CDR3 in DNA: TGTGCCAGCAGCCCAGGGACTAGCGGGACAGATACGCAGTATTTT. The full variable domain, its missing parts supplied by reference TRBV5-6 and TRBJ2-3, is DAGVTQSPTHLIKTRGQQVTLRCSPKSGHDTVSWYQQALGQGPQFIFQYYEEEERQRGNFPDRFSGHQFPNYSSELNVNALLLGDSALYLCASSPGTSGTDTQYFGPGTRLTVL.

The rearrangement uses TRBV4-1 and TRBJ2-3; 12 bases agree with TRBD2. This CDR3 contains 17 residues. Germline CDR1 and CDR2: MGHRA and YSYEKL. The trim removed 1 base at V and 3 bases at J, leaving 5 bases unmatched. The CDR3 bases are TGCGCCAGCAGCCAAGTGGCTAGCGGGGGGGTAACAGATACGCAGTATTTT. Translating gives CASSQVASGGVTDTQYF.

The chain employs TRBV4-2 and TRBJ2-3; D is perhaps TRBD2 (6 bases). The CDR3 runs to 15 residues. Germline V gene lookup returns CDR1 LGHNA and CDR2 YNFKEQ. Trimming pared 5 bases from V and 0 bases from J, leaving 12 bases between. In nucleotides, the CDR3 is TGTGCCAGCAGCTCGCCGAGCGGGAGCACAGATACGCAGTATTTT. It codes for CASSSPSGSTDTQYF.

The chain links TRBV6-1 to TRBJ2-7, with 11 bases identical to TRBD1. The CDR3 runs to 15 residues. Germline-derived CDR1 and CDR2 are MNHNS and SASEGT. The J segment lost 4 bases and the V segment lost 7 bases, leaving 9 bases of the junction unmatched. The CDR3 sequence is CASTRDRGDVYEQYF. The CDR3 DNA reads as TGTGCCAGCACCAGGGACAGGGGGGATGTTTACGAGCAGTACTTC.

This sequence joins TRBV5-1 and TRBJ1-6; maybe TRBD1 (6 bases). The CDR3 length is 15 residues. Trimming pared 0 bases from V and 5 bases from J, leaving 9 bases between. Germline lookup yields CDR1 SGHRS and CDR2 YFSETQ. The CDR3 bases are TGCGCCAGCAGCTTGGCGGGGGCAGATAATTCACCCCTCCACTTT. Translation gives CASSLAGADNSPLHF.

This chain links TRBV7-2 with TRBJ1-4; D is unclear. Germline CDR1 and CDR2: SGHTA and FQGNSA. This CDR3 is built from 13 residues. V dropped 5 bases and J dropped 8 bases, with 12 bases sitting between them. CDR3 residues: CASSVGAREKLFF. The CDR3 DNA reads as TGTGCCAGCAGCGTGGGAGCCAGGGAAAAACTGTTTTTT.

The chain links TRBV6-1 to TRBJ1-1; a weak D match, TRBD1 (5 bases). Germline loops: CDR1 MNHNS, CDR2 SASEGT. Deletions cut 2 bases from V and 6 bases from J, with 13 bases between. There are 14 residues in the CDR3. This chain's CDR3 is CASSELRDPAEAFF. In DNA form, the CDR3 reads TGTGCCAGCAGTGAACTCCGGGACCCAGCTGAAGCTTTCTTT.

The V gene is TRBV7-9, the J gene TRBJ1-4; 8 bases match TRBD1. The length of the CDR3 is 17 residues. V was clipped by 4 bases and J by 8 bases; unmatched bases: 15. Germline V lookup: CDR1 SEHNR, CDR2 FQNEAQ (reference sequence). This CDR3 is CASSSVFWTGLGEKLFF. In DNA form, the CDR3 reads TGTGCCAGCAGCTCAGTCTTTTGGACAGGGCTTGGGGAAAAACTGTTTTTT.

The V call is TRBV30, the J call TRBJ2-7; TRBD1 aligns across 7 bases. V gave up 5 bases and J gave up 3 bases; unmatched junction bases: 7. The CDR3 consists of 13 residues. Germline assignment: CDR1 GTSNPN and CDR2 SVGIG (reference sequence). The CDR3 protein is CAWSQGPGYEQYF. CDR3 bases: TGTGCCTGGTCACAGGGGCCGGGCTACGAGCAGTACTTC.

V is TRBV6-4 and J is TRBJ2-1; D not resolved. The germline V and J ends were trimmed by 4 bases and 0 bases, with 4 bases remaining between them. There are 13 residues in the CDR3. Germline values: CDR1 MRHNA, CDR2 SNTAGT. CDR3 region: CASSASSYNEQFF. The CDR3 DNA reads TGTGCCAGCAGTGCGAGCTCCTACAATGAGCAGTTCTTC.

This chain links TRBV27 with TRBJ1-1; D call uncertain. The CDR3 is made up of 13 amino acids. V gave up 4 bases and J gave up 1 base, with 7 bases separating them. Per the germline V gene, CDR1 is MNHEY and CDR2 is SMNVEV (reference sequence). CDR3 bases: TGTGCCAGCAGTTGGAGGGAGAACACTGAAGCTTTCTTT. Translating it yields CASSWRENTEAFF.

The chain has TRBV6-5 and TRBJ2-7, with D hard to call. Per germline, CDR1 MNHEY and CDR2 SVGAGI. This CDR3 is 12 amino acids long. V lost 6 bases and J lost 0, with 6 bases in between. This CDR3 is CASRDTSYEQYF. In nucleotides, the CDR3 is TGTGCCAGCAGAGACACCTCCTACGAGCAGTACTTC.

This clone was observed once. The V and J genes are TRBV7-2 and TRBJ2-5; 8 nucleotides agree with TRBD1. After removal of 5 bases from V and 4 bases from J, the junction contained 12 bases not matched to a gene. This CDR3 has 16 amino acids. Germline values: CDR1 SGHTA, CDR2 FQGNSA. CDR3 in DNA: TGTGCCAGCAGCGCAAAAACAGGGGGGTGGGGAGAGACCCAGTACTTC. Its translation: CASSAKTGGWGETQYF.

The chain recombines TRBV5-1 with TRBJ1-6; no definite D call. The CDR3 is 13 amino acids. CDR1 and CDR2 from the germline V gene are SGHRS and YFSETQ. V was trimmed by 10 bases and J by 0 bases, leaving 8 bases between them. Here the CDR3 DNA reads TGCGCCTCCCAGCGCTCCTATAATTCACCCCTCCACTTT. Translated: CASQRSYNSPLHF.

The chain employs TRBV5-5 and TRBJ2-5; no firm D call. The CDR3 loop spans 15 amino acids. V dropped 2 bases and J dropped 1 base, with 12 bases sitting between them. Germline V gene lookup returns CDR1 SGHKS and CDR2 YYEKEE (reference sequence). DNA for the CDR3: TGTGCCAGCAGCTTCGCTGTAGGGATCCAAGAGACCCAGTACTTC. Translated: CASSFAVGIQETQYF.

The V gene is TRBV7-9, the J gene TRBJ2-1; D gene unclear. The CDR3 runs to 15 residues. Per the germline V gene, CDR1 is SEHNR and CDR2 is FQNEAQ (reference sequence). The V gene lost 5 bases and the J gene lost 7 bases, with 18 bases spanning the gap. CDR3 amino acids: CASSVGSLMGNEQFF. The CDR3 DNA reads TGTGCCAGCAGCGTGGGTAGTCTTATGGGAAATGAGCAGTTCTTC.

This clone was counted once. The chain recombines TRBV11-3 with TRBJ2-3, with a possible D match to TRBD2 (7 bases). V was clipped by 4 bases and J by 0 bases, with 20 bases between them. The length of the CDR3 is 18 residues. In germline, CDR1 is SGHNT, CDR2 YENEEA. The CDR3 DNA is TGTGCCAGCAGCTCGCCCACGGGGGGCTGGTATAGCACAGATACGCAGTATTTT. It specifies CASSSPTGGWYSTDTQYF.

CDR3 bases: TGTGCCAGCAGTTACGGTACATCTAATGAAAAACTGTTTTTT. Its translation is CASSYGTSNEKLFF. The V and J genes are TRBV6-6 and TRBJ1-4; D not resolved. The germline V and J ends were trimmed by 2 bases and 3 bases, with 7 bases remaining between them. This CDR3 is 14 amino acids long. The germline V gene has CDR1 MNHNY and CDR2 SVGAGI (reference sequence).

The rearrangement uses TRBV9 and TRBJ2-7; TRBD1 matches 8 bases. The CDR3 loop spans 15 amino acids. The ends lost 4 bases at V and 2 bases at J; junction bases unmatched: 8. Germline V CDR1 and CDR2: SGDLS, YYNGEE. The CDR3 sequence is CASSPRTGKPYEQYF. The CDR3 region has the DNA TGTGCCAGCAGCCCTAGGACAGGGAAGCCCTACGAGCAGTACTTC.

Written as DNA, the CDR3 is TGTGCCAGCAGTGATAGCGGGGGGGCCTCCTACAATGAGCAGTTCTTC. This encodes CASSDSGGASYNEQFF. J is TRBJ2-1 and V is TRBV5-6, with 11 nucleotides matching TRBD2. The CDR3 sequence is 16 residues long. V was clipped by 5 bases and J by 0 bases; unmatched bases: 4. Germline V gives CDR1 SGHDT, CDR2 YYEEEE.

The rearrangement uses TRBV6-1 and TRBJ2-3, with 9 nucleotides matching TRBD2. The CDR3 is made up of 15 amino acids. The V and J ends lost 7 bases and 5 bases, in that order; junction bases with no gene match: 10. Germline values: CDR1 MNHNS, CDR2 SASEGT. CDR3 bases: TGTGCCAGCATCTTCGGGACTAGCAGCGGAGATACGCAGTATTTT. Protein sequence: CASIFGTSSGDTQYF.

The gene calls are TRBV5-5 and TRBJ2-1; TRBD1 is a possible D gene (7 bases). The CDR3 is made up of 17 amino acids. Germline CDR1 reads SGHKS; CDR2 reads YYEKEE (reference sequence). Trimming shortened V by 2 bases and J by 6 bases, and 21 bases separated the two germline ends. CDR3 coding DNA: TGTGCCAGCAGCTTCGAACAGGGGAGGTTAGTTAGCAATGAGCAGTTCTTC. Its protein is CASSFEQGRLVSNEQFF.

This clone has just one count. The chain recombines TRBV4-2 with TRBJ2-7, with D possibly being TRBD1 or TRBD2 (6 bases each). The V end was cut by 0 bases, the J end by 2 bases, with 11 bases between. Germline CDR1 is LGHNA and CDR2 is YNFKEQ. CDR3 length equals 15 residues. The CDR3 is CASSQEGGLPYEQYF. The CDR3 DNA follows: TGTGCCAGCAGCCAAGAAGGGGGGTTGCCCTACGAGCAGTACTTC.

V gene TRBV4-2 combines with J gene TRBJ1-3; D unclear. The CDR3 is 15 residues long. Trimming shortened V by 0 bases and J by 0 bases, and 6 bases separated the two germline ends. Germline V lookup: CDR1 LGHNA, CDR2 YNFKEQ. The CDR3 loop is CASSQDPSSGNTIYF. In DNA form, the CDR3 reads TGTGCCAGCAGCCAAGACCCCAGCTCTGGAAACACCATATATTTT.

The V and J genes are TRBV5-1 and TRBJ2-7, with D perhaps TRBD1 (6 bases). Trimming cost V 4 bases and J 4 bases, with 18 bases left between them. The CDR3 runs 15 residues. Germline V gives CDR1 SGHRS, CDR2 YFSETQ. CDR3 sequence reads: CASSPTVQGLYEQYF. The CDR3 DNA reads TGCGCCAGCAGCCCGACTGTGCAGGGGTTATACGAGCAGTACTTC.